The clone carrying this T cell receptor (beta chain) came up a few times. This CDR3 spans 15 amino acids. V lost 2 bases and J lost 9; bases outside the gene matches: 7. The germline V gene encodes CDR1 SGHDT and CDR2 YYEEEE. The table came from immunoSEQ multiplex PCR; TCRdb's copy has only in-frame clones and leaves some out. In the table there are a few hundred thousand clones, approximately 92% of which are singletons. The entry originates in a study of control samples from healthy donors and cancer patients. The chain uses TRBV5-6 and TRBJ1-6; 8 bases are a match to TRBD1. The origin of this receptor is a man in his forties or fifties with head and neck cancer. Source material: PBMCs. The CDR3 sequence is CASSFVGTGSSPLHF. The DNA for the CDR3 is TGTGCCAGCAGCTTTGTTGGGACAGGAAGTTCACCCCTCCACTTT.